The 24 T cell receptor beta chains reported below all come from one sample, sequenced in a study of control samples from healthy donors and cancer patients. Assay: immunoSEQ multiplex PCR; the TCRdb copy retains only in-frame clones and omits some. The profile shows fewer than 70,000 clones, about 90% of them singletons. Sequencing used PBMCs. Receptors were obtained from a man in his fifties or sixties with head and neck cancer.

This rearrangement joins TRBV12-3 or TRBV12-4 to TRBJ1-1, with 8 bases that match TRBD1. CDR3 length: 13 amino acids. V lost 5 bases to trimming and J lost 5 bases; unmatched junction nucleotides: 4. In DNA form, the CDR3 reads TGTGCCAGCAGTAGAACAGGGGGGACTGAAGCTTTCTTT. Translating it yields CASSRTGGTEAFF.

The chain uses TRBV13 and TRBJ2-3, with D possibly matching TRBD1 (6 bases). With 2 bases removed from V and 0 bases from J, the gap between germline ends came to 9 bases. The CDR3 runs 15 residues. Germline CDR1 and CDR2: PRHDT and FYEKMQ (reference sequence). The CDR3 region is CASSLQGLSTDTQYF. For the CDR3, the DNA is TGTGCCAGCAGCTTACAGGGGCTTAGCACAGATACGCAGTATTTT. The variable domain in full, completed from reference TRBV13 and TRBJ2-3, reads AAGVIQSPRHLIKEKRETATLKCYPIPRHDTVYWYQQGPGQDPQFLISFYEKMQSDKGSIPDRFSAQQFSDYHSELNMSSLELGDSALYFCASSLQGLSTDTQYFGPGTRLTVL.

The chain combines TRBV7-3 with TRBJ1-2; a weak D match, TRBD1 (5 bases). The CDR3 has 12 amino acids. The germline V gene has CDR1 SGHTA and CDR2 FQGTGA. Trimming removed 5 bases from V and 4 bases from J, with 8 bases in between. CDR3 bases: TGTGCCAGCAGCCAGGGAGCCTATGGCTACACCTTC. It specifies CASSQGAYGYTF.

This chain uses TRBV6-2 or TRBV6-3 with TRBJ1-4; D is uncertain. Germline-derived CDR1 and CDR2 are MNHEY and SVGEGT. V lost 6 bases to trimming and J lost 4 bases, with 18 bases between them. The CDR3 covers 16 residues. CDR3 coding DNA: TGTGCCAGCAGCCCTGCGGGTGGCCAGTATAATGAAAAACTGTTTTTT. Translated: CASSPAGGQYNEKLFF.

The chain is built from TRBV4-1 and TRBJ2-3; 8 bases align to TRBD2. CDR3 length: 20 residues. V lost 3 bases to trimming and J lost 4 bases; unmatched junction nucleotides: 21. CDR1 and CDR2 (germline): MGHRA, YSYEKL. In DNA, the CDR3 is TGCGCCAGCAGCCACCCAAGTCTAGCGGGCCCTCCGCCGAGGCCAGATACGCAGTATTTT. This codes for CASSHPSLAGPPPRPDTQYF.

This chain links TRBV11-2 with TRBJ1-2, with a weak D call TRBD1 (5 bases). The CDR3 is 13 amino acids. V was cut by 7 bases and J by 10 bases, with 19 bases left in between. Germline V gene sequence: CDR1 SGHAT, CDR2 FQNNGV. The CDR3 DNA is TGTGCCAGCACCACAGGCGGCGAAGGGGCCTACACCTTC. Amino acid sequence: CASTTGGEGAYTF.

This chain joins TRBV10-3 and TRBJ2-2, with 8 bases aligning to TRBD1. The V gene end was trimmed by 4 bases and the J gene end by 2 bases; junction bases not matched to a gene: 12. The CDR3 is made up of 18 amino acids. Germline-derived CDR1 and CDR2 are ENHRY and SYGVKD. The CDR3 region has the DNA TGTGCCATCAGTGGGAACTCCGGACAGGGAAGAAACACCGGGGAGCTGTTTTTT. As protein: CAISGNSGQGRNTGELFF.

The J gene is TRBJ2-5, the V gene TRBV2; 8 positions agree with TRBD1. Per the germline V gene, CDR1 is SNHLY and CDR2 is FYNNEI. Unmatched junction bases numbered 5, after V lost 6 bases and J lost 2 bases. The CDR3 sequence is 14 residues long. The CDR3: CASRKGQAQETQYF. The CDR3 bases are TGTGCCAGCAGGAAGGGACAGGCGCAAGAGACCCAGTACTTC.

This chain joins TRBV28 and TRBJ1-2; 7 bases match TRBD1. In germline, CDR1 is MDHEN, CDR2 SYDVKM. This CDR3 region has 13 residues. V lost 7 bases and J lost 2; bases outside the gene matches: 4. CDR3 in amino acids: CASTQDRNYGYTF. The CDR3 DNA reads TGTGCCAGCACCCAGGACAGGAACTATGGCTACACCTTC.

This rearrangement joins TRBV5-4 to TRBJ1-2; D is uncertain. The CDR3 length is 14 residues. Germline CDR1 SGHNT, CDR2 YYREEE (reference sequence). The ends were cut back, 0 bases at V and 3 bases at J, with 9 bases in the middle. The CDR3 loop is CASSLGGRHYGYTF. CDR3 coding DNA: TGTGCCAGCAGCTTGGGGGGAAGGCACTATGGCTACACCTTC.

J is TRBJ2-3 and V is TRBV2; the match to TRBD1 covers 7 bases. CDR1 and CDR2 (germline): SNHLY, FYNNEI. V gave up 7 bases and J gave up 2 bases; unmatched junction bases: 6. The CDR3 is 14 residues long. The CDR3 loop is CASMGDSYTDTQYF. DNA of the CDR3: TGTGCCAGCATGGGGGACAGCTACACAGATACGCAGTATTTT.

The chain employs TRBV4-2 and TRBJ1-1, with D possibly matching TRBD1 (6 bases). Germline V lookup: CDR1 LGHNA, CDR2 YNFKEQ. This CDR3 contains 16 residues. Trimming took off 4 bases at V and 1 base at J, with 16 bases between the two ends. The CDR3 coding sequence is TGTGCCAGCAGCCCAAGATTAGGACAGAAGAACACTGAAGCTTTCTTT. This gives the protein CASSPRLGQKNTEAFF.

The genes are TRBV4-2 and TRBJ2-1, with 8 bases that match TRBD2. V dropped 8 bases and J dropped 7; count of bases not matched to a gene: 19. The length of the CDR3 is 17 residues. The germline gives CDR1 LGHNA, CDR2 YNFKEQ. The CDR3 reads CASGHLGLVGGRNEQFF. The DNA of the CDR3 is TGTGCCAGCGGACACTTGGGACTAGTAGGTGGGAGGAATGAGCAGTTCTTC.

CDR3 sequence reads: CASSLGGQGNTIYF. The CDR3 bases are TGTGCCAGCAGCTTAGGTGGTCAAGGAAACACCATATATTTT. This sequence joins TRBV11-3 and TRBJ1-3; D call uncertain. Trimming left V 1 base short and J 4 bases short, with 8 bases between. Per the germline V gene, CDR1 is SGHNT and CDR2 is YENEEA. The CDR3 has 14 amino acids. The entire variable domain, with the rest obtained from reference TRBV11-3 and TRBJ1-3, is as follows: EAGVVQSPRYKIIEKKQPVAFWCNPISGHNTLYWYLQNLGQGPELLIRYENEEAVDDSQLPKDRFSAERLKGVDSTLKIQPAELGDSAVYLCASSLGGQGNTIYFGEGSWLTVV.

This chain joins TRBV7-2 and TRBJ2-1; TRBD2 agrees at 7 bases. Germline V gives CDR1 SGHTA, CDR2 FQGNSA. The trim removed 1 base at V and 13 bases at J, leaving 10 bases unmatched. This CDR3 has 14 residues. The DNA of the CDR3 is TGTGCCAGCAGCTTAGATCTGCTAGCGGAAACACAGTTCTTC. Its protein is CASSLDLLAETQFF.

This clone was recorded once. The chain carries TRBV20-1 and TRBJ2-7; D gene ambiguous. This CDR3 has 15 residues. Germline V gives CDR1 DFQATT, CDR2 SNEGSKA (reference sequence). The germline V and J ends were trimmed by 3 bases and 0 bases, with 15 bases remaining between them. The CDR3 here is CSASTPVGGSYEQYF. The CDR3 DNA reads as TGCAGTGCTAGTACCCCAGTCGGCGGCTCCTACGAGCAGTACTTC.

In DNA, the CDR3 is TGTGCCAGTAATCCTAGCGGGGTTCAAGAGACCCAGTACTTC. Amino acid sequence: CASNPSGVQETQYF. This rearrangement joins TRBV19 to TRBJ2-5, with 9 positions matching TRBD2. Germline loops: CDR1 LNHDA, CDR2 SQIVND (reference sequence). The CDR3 consists of 14 residues. J gave up 2 bases and V 7 bases, and 5 bases lay outside the gene matches. The full variable domain, with the rest looked up from reference TRBV19 and TRBJ2-5, is DGGITQSPKYLFRKEGQNVTLSCEQNLNHDAMYWYRQDPGQGLRLIYYSQIVNDFQKGDIAEGYSVSREKKESFPLTVTSAQKNPTAFYLCASNPSGVQETQYFGPGTRLLVL.

This clone was seen only a few times. This sequence joins TRBV4-1 and TRBJ2-7; 7 positions agree with TRBD1. This CDR3 is 15 amino acids long. The ends lost 2 bases at V and 0 bases at J; junction bases unmatched: 4. Germline assignment: CDR1 MGHRA and CDR2 YSYEKL. The CDR3 region is CASSQPTGSSYEQYF. The CDR3 DNA sequence: TGCGCCAGCAGCCAACCGACAGGGAGCTCCTACGAGCAGTACTTC.

The chain is built from TRBV7-8 and TRBJ2-2; 8 positions match TRBD1. Germline CDR1 is SGHVS and CDR2 is FQNEAQ. The CDR3 has 16 residues. V shed 2 bases and J 2 bases; nucleotides not matched to a gene: 4. The CDR3 loop reads CASSLRQGTNTGELFF. The CDR3 bases are TGTGCCAGCAGCTTAAGACAGGGGACCAACACCGGGGAGCTGTTTTTT.

This clone was observed once. V usage is TRBV7-8 and J usage is TRBJ1-1; D is undetermined. The length of the CDR3 is 13 residues. Germline loops: CDR1 SGHVS, CDR2 FQNEAQ. The V end was cut by 2 bases, the J end by 1 base, with 5 bases between. CDR3 region: CASSLFTNTEAFF. The CDR3 coding sequence is TGTGCCAGCAGCTTATTTACGAACACTGAAGCTTTCTTT.

The rearrangement uses TRBV30 and TRBJ1-2; weak D call: TRBD1 (5 bases). V was clipped by 5 bases and J by 13 bases, with 23 bases between them. From germline, CDR1 is GTSNPN and CDR2 SVGIG (reference sequence). This CDR3 comprises 13 residues. The CDR3 reads CAWERQGGGRCTF. The CDR3 nucleotides are TGTGCCTGGGAGCGTCAGGGCGGAGGACGCTGCACCTTC.

The chain combines TRBV6-5 with TRBJ2-3, with 9 bases aligning to TRBD1. The ends lost 5 bases at V and 4 bases at J; junction bases unmatched: 7. The CDR3 has 15 amino acids. Per the germline V gene, CDR1 is MNHEY and CDR2 is SVGAGI. In DNA, the CDR3 is TGTGCCAGCAGTCGTGCGACAGGGGGAGCAGATACGCAGTATTTT. Its translation is CASSRATGGADTQYF.

The chain has TRBV28 and TRBJ2-3, with no clear D. The CDR3 consists of 12 residues. V shed 6 bases and J shed 6 bases, with 10 bases lying between them. Germline CDR1 MDHEN, CDR2 SYDVKM. The CDR3 loop reads CASSFTRDTQYF. Written as DNA, the CDR3 is TGTGCCAGCAGCTTCACCCGGGATACGCAGTATTTT. Full variable domain (remainder filled in from reference TRBV28 and TRBJ2-3): DVKVTQSSRYLVKRTGEKVFLECVQDMDHENMFWYRQDPGLGLRLIYFSYDVKMKEKGDIPEGYSVSREKKERFSLILESASTNQTSMYLCASSFTRDTQYFGPGTRLTVL.

V and J are TRBV7-8 and TRBJ2-7; D gene uncertain. This CDR3 is 14 amino acids long. Per the germline V gene, CDR1 is SGHVS and CDR2 is FQNEAQ. Deletions cut 2 bases from V and 5 bases from J, with 13 bases between. DNA for the CDR3: TGTGCCAGCAGCTTAATTAAGGGTTCCGACGAGCAGTACTTC. Its protein is CASSLIKGSDEQYF.